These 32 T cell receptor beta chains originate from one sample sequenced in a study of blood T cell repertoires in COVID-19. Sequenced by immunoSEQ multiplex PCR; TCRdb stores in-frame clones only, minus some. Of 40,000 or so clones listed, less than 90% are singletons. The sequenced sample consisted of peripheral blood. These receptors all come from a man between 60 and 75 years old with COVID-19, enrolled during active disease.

CDR3 DNA sequence: TGTGCCTGGAGTGGGGCAGGTCTACAGCCCCAGCATTTT. Its protein is CAWSGAGLQPQHF. The V and J genes are TRBV30 and TRBJ1-5; D is uncertain. V was shortened by 1 base and J by 7 bases, with 11 bases between the two germline ends. Germline-derived CDR1 and CDR2 are GTSNPN and SVGIG (reference sequence). CDR3 length: 13 amino acids.

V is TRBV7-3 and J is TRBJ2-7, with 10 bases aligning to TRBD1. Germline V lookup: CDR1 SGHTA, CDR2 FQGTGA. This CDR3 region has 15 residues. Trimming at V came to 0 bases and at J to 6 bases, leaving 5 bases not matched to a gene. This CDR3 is CASSLTPDRGVEQYF. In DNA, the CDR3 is TGTGCCAGCAGCTTAACACCGGACAGGGGGGTCGAGCAGTACTTC.

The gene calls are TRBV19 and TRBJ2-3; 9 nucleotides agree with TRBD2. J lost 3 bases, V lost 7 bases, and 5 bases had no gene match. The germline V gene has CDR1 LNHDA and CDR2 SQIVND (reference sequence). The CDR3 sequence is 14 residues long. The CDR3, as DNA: TGTGCCAGTATGGAGCGGGGGGCAACAGATACGCAGTATTTT. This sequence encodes CASMERGATDTQYF.

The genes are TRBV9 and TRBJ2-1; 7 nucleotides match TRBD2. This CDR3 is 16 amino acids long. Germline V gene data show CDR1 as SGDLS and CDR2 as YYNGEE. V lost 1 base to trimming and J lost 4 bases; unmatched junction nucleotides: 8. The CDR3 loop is CASSVYWDYRYNEQFF. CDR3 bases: TGTGCCAGCAGCGTATACTGGGACTACCGGTACAATGAGCAGTTCTTC.

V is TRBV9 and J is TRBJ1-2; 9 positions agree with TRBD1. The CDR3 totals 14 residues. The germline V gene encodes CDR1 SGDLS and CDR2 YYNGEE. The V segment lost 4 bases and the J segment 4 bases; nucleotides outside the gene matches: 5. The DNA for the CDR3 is TGTGCCAGCAGCTTCGGGACAGGGCCCTATGGCTACACCTTC. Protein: CASSFGTGPYGYTF.

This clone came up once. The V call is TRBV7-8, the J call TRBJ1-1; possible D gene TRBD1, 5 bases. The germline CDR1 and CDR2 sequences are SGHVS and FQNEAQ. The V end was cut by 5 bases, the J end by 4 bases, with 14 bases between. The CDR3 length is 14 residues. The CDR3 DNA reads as TGTGCCAGCAGCGCCCTCAGGGCTCCCACTGAAGCTTTCTTT. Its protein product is CASSALRAPTEAFF.

The CDR3 DNA follows: TGTGCCAGCAGCAGGGGGAATGAAAAACTGTTTTTT. It translates to CASSRGNEKLFF. V usage is TRBV2 and J usage is TRBJ1-4, with TRBD1 matching over 7 bases. The J segment lost 5 bases and the V segment lost 6 bases, leaving 0 bases of the junction unmatched. Germline V lookup: CDR1 SNHLY, CDR2 FYNNEI. The CDR3 runs to 12 residues.

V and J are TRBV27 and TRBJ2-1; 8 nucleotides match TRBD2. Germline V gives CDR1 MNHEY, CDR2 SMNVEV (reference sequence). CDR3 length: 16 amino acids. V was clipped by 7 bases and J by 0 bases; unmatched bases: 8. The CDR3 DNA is TGTGCCAGCAAGAGTAGCGGGGCCGCCTCCTACAATGAGCAGTTCTTC. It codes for CASKSSGAASYNEQFF.

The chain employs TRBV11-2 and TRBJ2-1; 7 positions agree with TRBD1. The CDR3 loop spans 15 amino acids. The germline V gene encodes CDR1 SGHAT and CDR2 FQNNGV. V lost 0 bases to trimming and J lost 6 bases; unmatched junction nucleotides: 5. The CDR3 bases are TGTGCCAGCAGCTTAGAGAACAGGGGAAGCAATGAGCAGTTCTTC. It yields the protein CASSLENRGSNEQFF.

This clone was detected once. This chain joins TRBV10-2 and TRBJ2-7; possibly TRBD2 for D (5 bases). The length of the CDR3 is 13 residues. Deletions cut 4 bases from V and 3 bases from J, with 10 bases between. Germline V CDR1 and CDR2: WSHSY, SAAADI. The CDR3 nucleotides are TGCGCCAGCAGTGTAAGGGCGGGCTACGAGCAGTACTTC. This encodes CASSVRAGYEQYF.

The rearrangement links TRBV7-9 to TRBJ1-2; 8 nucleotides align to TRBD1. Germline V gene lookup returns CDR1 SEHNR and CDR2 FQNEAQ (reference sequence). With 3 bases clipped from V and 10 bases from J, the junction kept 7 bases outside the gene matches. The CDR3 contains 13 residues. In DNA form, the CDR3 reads TGTGCCAGCAGCTTGGCGGGACAGGTAGTCTACACCTTC. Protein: CASSLAGQVVYTF. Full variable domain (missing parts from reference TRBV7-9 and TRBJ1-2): DTGVSQNPRHKITKRGQNVTFRCDPISEHNRLYWYRQTLGQGPEFLTYFQNEAQLEKSRLLSDRFSAERPKGSFSTLEIQRTEQGDSAMYLCASSLAGQVVYTFGSGTRLTVV.

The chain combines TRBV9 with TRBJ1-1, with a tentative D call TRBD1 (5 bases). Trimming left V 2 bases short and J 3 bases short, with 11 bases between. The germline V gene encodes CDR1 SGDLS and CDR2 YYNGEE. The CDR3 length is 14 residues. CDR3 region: CASSVKGEDTEAFF. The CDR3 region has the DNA TGTGCCAGCAGCGTGAAAGGGGAGGACACTGAAGCTTTCTTT.

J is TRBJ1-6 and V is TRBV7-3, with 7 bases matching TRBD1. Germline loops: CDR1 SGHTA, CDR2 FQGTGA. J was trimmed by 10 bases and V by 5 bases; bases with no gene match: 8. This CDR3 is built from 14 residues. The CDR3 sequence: CASSPGQAHSPLHF. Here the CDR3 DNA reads TGTGCCAGCAGCCCAGGACAGGCTCACTCACCCCTCCACTTT. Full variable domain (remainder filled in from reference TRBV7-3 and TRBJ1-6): GAGVSQTPSNKVTEKGKYVELRCDPISGHTALYWYRQSLGQGPEFLIYFQGTGAADDSGLPNDRFFAVRPEGSVSTLKIQRTERGDSAVYLCASSPGQAHSPLHFGNGTRLTVT.

The CDR3: CAISVGGGGTEAFF. Here the CDR3 DNA reads TGTGCCATCAGTGTAGGCGGCGGTGGCACTGAAGCTTTCTTT. The V call is TRBV10-3, the J call TRBJ1-1; D unresolved. The germline V gene encodes CDR1 ENHRY and CDR2 SYGVKD. This CDR3 spans 14 amino acids. V shed 4 bases and J shed 4 bases, with 13 bases lying between them.

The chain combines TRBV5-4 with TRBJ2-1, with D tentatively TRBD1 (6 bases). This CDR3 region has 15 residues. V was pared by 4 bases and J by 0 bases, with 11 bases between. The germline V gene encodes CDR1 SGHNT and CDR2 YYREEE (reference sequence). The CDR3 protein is CASSATGLSYNEQFF. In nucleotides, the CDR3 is TGTGCCAGCAGCGCCACAGGGCTCTCCTACAATGAGCAGTTCTTC.

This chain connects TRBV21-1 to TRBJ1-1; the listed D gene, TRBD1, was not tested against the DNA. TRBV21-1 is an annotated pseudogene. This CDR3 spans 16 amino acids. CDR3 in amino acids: CASSPPGQGGNTEAFF. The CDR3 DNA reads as TGTGCCAGCAGCCCTCCGGGACAGGGGGGGAACACTGAAGCTTTCTTT.

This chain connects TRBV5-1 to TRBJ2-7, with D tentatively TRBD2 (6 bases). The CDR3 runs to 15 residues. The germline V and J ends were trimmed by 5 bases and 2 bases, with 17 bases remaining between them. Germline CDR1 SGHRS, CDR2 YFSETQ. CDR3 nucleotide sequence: TGCGCCAGCAGTCGCGGGGACCCTCCTCCCTACGAGCAGTACTTC. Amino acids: CASSRGDPPPYEQYF.

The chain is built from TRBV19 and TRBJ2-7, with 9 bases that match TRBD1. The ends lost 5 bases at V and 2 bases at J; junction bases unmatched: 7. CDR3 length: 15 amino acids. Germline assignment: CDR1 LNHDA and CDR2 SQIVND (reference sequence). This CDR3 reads CASSARQGGTYEQYF. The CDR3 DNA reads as TGTGCCAGTAGTGCTCGACAGGGGGGGACCTACGAGCAGTACTTC.

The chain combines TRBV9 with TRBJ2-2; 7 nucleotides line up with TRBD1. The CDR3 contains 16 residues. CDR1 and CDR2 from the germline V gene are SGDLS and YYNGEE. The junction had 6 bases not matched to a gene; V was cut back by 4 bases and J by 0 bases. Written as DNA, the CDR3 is TGTGCCAGCAGCAGGGGACAGATGACGAACACCGGGGAGCTGTTTTTT. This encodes CASSRGQMTNTGELFF. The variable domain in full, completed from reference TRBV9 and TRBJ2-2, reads DSGVTQTPKHLITATGQRVTLRCSPRSGDLSVYWYQQSLDQGLQFLIQYYNGEERAKGNILERFSAQQFPDLHSELNLSSLELGDSALYFCASSRGQMTNTGELFFGEGSRLTVL.

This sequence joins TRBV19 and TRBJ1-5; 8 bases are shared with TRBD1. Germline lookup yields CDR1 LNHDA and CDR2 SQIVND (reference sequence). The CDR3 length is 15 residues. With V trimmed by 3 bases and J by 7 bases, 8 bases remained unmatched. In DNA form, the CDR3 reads TGTGCCAGTAGTATGGTCGGACAGGGAAGACAGCCCCAGCATTTT. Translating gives CASSMVGQGRQPQHF.

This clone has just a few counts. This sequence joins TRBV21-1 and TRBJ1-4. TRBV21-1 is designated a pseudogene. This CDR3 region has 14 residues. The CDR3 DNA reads TGTGCCAGCAGACAAAGGGGGGGCGGTGAAAAACTGTTTTTT. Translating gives CASRQRGGGEKLFF.

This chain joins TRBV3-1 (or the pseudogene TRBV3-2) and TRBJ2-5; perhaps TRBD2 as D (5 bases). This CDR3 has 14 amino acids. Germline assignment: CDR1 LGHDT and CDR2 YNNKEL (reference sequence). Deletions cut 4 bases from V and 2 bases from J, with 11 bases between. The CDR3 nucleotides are TGTGCCAGCAGCCTGAGGACTCAGCAAGAGACCCAGTACTTC. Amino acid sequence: CASSLRTQQETQYF.

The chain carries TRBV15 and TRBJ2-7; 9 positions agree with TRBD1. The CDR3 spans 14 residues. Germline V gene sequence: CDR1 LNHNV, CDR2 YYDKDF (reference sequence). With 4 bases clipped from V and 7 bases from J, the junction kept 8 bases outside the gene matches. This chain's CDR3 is CATSTTGGSREQYF. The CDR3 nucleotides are TGTGCCACCAGCACGACAGGGGGATCAAGGGAGCAGTACTTC. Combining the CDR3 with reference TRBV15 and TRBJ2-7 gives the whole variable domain DAMVIQNPRYQVTQFGKPVTLSCSQTLNHNVMYWYQQKSSQAPKLLFHYYDKDFNNEADTPDNFQSRRPNTSFCFLDIRSPGLGDTAMYLCATSTTGGSREQYFGPGTRLTVT.

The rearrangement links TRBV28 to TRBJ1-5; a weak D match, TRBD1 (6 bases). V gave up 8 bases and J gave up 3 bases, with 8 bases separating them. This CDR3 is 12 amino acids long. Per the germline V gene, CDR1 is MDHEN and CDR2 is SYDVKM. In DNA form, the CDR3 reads TGTGCCAGCTGGGACAACAATCAGCCCCAGCATTTT. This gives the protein CASWDNNQPQHF.

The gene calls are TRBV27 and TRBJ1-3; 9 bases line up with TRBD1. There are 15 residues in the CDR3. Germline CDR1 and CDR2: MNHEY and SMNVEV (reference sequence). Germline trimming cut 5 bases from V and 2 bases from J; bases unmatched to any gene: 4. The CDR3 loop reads CASSPGTGTGNTIYF. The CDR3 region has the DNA TGTGCCAGCAGTCCCGGGACAGGGACTGGAAACACCATATATTTT.

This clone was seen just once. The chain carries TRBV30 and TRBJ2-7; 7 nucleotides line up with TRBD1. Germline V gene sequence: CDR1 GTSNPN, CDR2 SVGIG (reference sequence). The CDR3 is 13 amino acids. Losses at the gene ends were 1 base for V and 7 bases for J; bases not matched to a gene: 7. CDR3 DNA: TGTGCCTGGAGTGACAGGGGATGGGGGGAGCAGTACTTC. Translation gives CAWSDRGWGEQYF.

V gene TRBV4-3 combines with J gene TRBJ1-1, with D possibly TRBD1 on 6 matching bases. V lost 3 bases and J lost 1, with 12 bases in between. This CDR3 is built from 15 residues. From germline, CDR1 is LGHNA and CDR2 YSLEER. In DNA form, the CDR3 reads TGCGCCAGCAGCCAGGGTCGGGGGGCGAACACTGAAGCTTTCTTT. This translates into CASSQGRGANTEAFF.

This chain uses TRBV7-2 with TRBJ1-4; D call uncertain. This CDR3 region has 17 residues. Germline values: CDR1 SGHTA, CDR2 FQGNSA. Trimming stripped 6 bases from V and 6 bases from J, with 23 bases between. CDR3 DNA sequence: TGTGCCAGCAGTCCAGGTTCAACACTGGGAGGGTATGAAAAACTGTTTTTT. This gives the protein CASSPGSTLGGYEKLFF.

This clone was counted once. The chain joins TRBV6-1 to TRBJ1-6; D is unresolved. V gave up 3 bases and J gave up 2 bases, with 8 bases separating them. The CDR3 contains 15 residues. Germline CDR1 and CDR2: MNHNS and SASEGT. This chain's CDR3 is CASSDGKAYNSPLHF. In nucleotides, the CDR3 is TGTGCCAGCAGTGACGGGAAGGCCTATAATTCACCCCTCCACTTT.

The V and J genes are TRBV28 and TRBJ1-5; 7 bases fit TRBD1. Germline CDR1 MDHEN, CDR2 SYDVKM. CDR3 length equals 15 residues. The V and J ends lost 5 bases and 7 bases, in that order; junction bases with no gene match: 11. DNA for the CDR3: TGTGCCAGCAGTACTACCGACAGGGTATGGCAGCCCCAGCATTTT. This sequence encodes CASSTTDRVWQPQHF.

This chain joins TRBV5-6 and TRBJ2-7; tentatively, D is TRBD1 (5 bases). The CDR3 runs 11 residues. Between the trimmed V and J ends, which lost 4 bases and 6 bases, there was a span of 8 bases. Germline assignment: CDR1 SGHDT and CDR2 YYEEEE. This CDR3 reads CASSRQGEQYF. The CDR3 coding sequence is TGTGCCAGCAGCCGGCAGGGCGAGCAGTACTTC. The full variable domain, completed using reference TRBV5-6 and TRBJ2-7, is DAGVTQSPTHLIKTRGQQVTLRCSPKSGHDTVSWYQQALGQGPQFIFQYYEEEERQRGNFPDRFSGHQFPNYSSELNVNALLLGDSALYLCASSRQGEQYFGPGTRLTVT.

The CDR3 DNA reads TGCAGTGCTAGTGACCGGAGGGCGAACACTGAAGCTTTCTTT. Its translation is CSASDRRANTEAFF. The gene calls are TRBV20-1 and TRBJ1-1; D not certain. Trimming removed 3 bases from V and 1 base from J, with 12 bases in between. Germline CDR1 DFQATT, CDR2 SNEGSKA (reference sequence). The CDR3 has 14 residues.